This T cell receptor beta chain came from a study of T-cell memory formation after mild COVID-19 (dated by TCRdb to about 2021). Notes on the research overall: TCR sequence clusters from the two donors were found to be largely donor specific. In a couple of donors, T-cell clones that expanded and contracted after mild COVID-19 were tracked by sequencing TCRalpha and TCRbeta repertoires over time. The cohort was made up of two young adult volunteers, one female and one male, who were previously healthy.

Remarks on this clonotype: Its specific antigen is unknown. Sequence at one end of the junction differs from germline and may be a read error.

PBMCs were isolated by Ficoll-Paque density gradient centrifugation. Study-wide conclusions, independent of this receptor: Clones contracting from day 15 to 85 had balanced CD4/CD8 phenotypes, while a second wave expanding from day 15 to 37 was biased towards CD4+. Only two mild cases were covered in the study, and larger cohorts including severe cases with pre-infection samples were considered necessary. Some responding clones were detected in pre-infection memory, which suggested that pre-existing cross-reactive memory T cells had joined the SARS-CoV-2 response. Contracting CD4+ clones were found mainly in CM and EM memory subsets, while CD8+ clones were enriched in EMRA. Whether the second-wave clones peaking on day 37 were SARS-CoV-2 specific was not confirmed.

These reads were obtained on an Illumina NovaSeq 6000. Using 5'RACE with constant-segment primers, TCRalpha and TCRbeta cDNA libraries were constructed, with sample barcodes and unique molecular identifiers added in the process. RNA was extracted from every sample with Trizol reagent. Library amplification was performed in two PCR steps, and a second sample barcode and Illumina TruSeq adapters were introduced in the second step. The libraries were sequenced on an Illumina NovaSeq using 2 x 150 bp paired-end reads. The paper's data handling went like this. Reads were demultiplexed and collapsed into UMI-guided consensus sequences with migec v1.2.7. Using mixcr v2.1.11, UMI consensuses were aligned to TRA and TRB V and J templates and then assembled into clonotypes. Expanded or contracted clonotypes were those called significant by both edgeR and NoisET, with noise models trained on biological replicates. For edgeR calls, the thresholds were a false discovery rate-adjusted p below 0.01 and a log2 fold-change of 1. As an exploratory analysis of dynamics, max-normalized trajectories of the 1000 most abundant clonotypes were examined by PCA with hierarchical clustering. Separately sequenced CD4+ and CD8+ repertoires were used to assign a CD4 or CD8 phenotype to each responding clone. TCRdb redid the processing of the public reads, applying fastp at Q25 and MiXCR, and retained in-frame beta chains. Every entry covers one CDR3 protein and lists the most common genes and DNA from its rows. For this entry, the V and J calls and clone size follow TCRdb and not the study's own pipeline. This sample comprises almost 350,000 distinct CDR3 sequences, less than 25% of them detected only once. The ten most abundant clones make up 21% of the sample.

CDR1 and CDR2 are drawn from the germline V gene (reference sequence): SSHAT, FNYEAQ. The CDR3 contains 14 residues, cysteine and phenylalanine counted. Solely the CDR3 DNA is kept, with 42 bases framed from the first base. Specimen: PBMCs or a T cell subset sorted from them (not recorded which). The TCR was taken from a man aged 18 to 35 who had mild COVID-19 (a few samples of this study predate the infection). The sample titles of this study are shuffled in the database, so cell type and time point are left out; the donor was told from shared clones. This chain joins TRBV7-7 to TRBJ2-1, with TRBD2 tentatively as D gene (5 bases match). The sequenced DNA: TGTGCTAGCAGCTCCGGACTCCTTGGCGGTGAGCAGTTCTTC. Its product reads: CASSSGLLGGEQFF.